This T cell receptor (beta chain) was sequenced during a study of cytomegalovirus exposure and HLA in healthy donors. CDR3 length: 14 residues. Trimming cost V 2 bases and J 3 bases, with 9 bases left between them. Germline CDR1 is SGDLS and CDR2 is YYNGEE. With 60 Vbeta and 13 Jbeta primers, the PCR was carried out. Data came from immunoSEQ multiplex PCR; TCRdb stores just in-frame clones and leaves some out. This sample carries approximately 210,000 clones, more than 70% of them seen once, and the ten largest clones take around 1%. The study's findings and limits: Roughly uniform depth of sequencing across donors was assumed in presence/absence analyses. TCR beta chains numbering some 160 were designated cytomegalovirus-associated.

As concerns this clone: Its antigen is unidentified.

Material for sequencing was PBMCs. The V call is TRBV9, the J call TRBJ1-3, with D unresolved. The clonotype originates from a woman aged 40-49 years in good health and CMV-seronegative. The CDR3 nucleotides are TGTGCCAGCAGCGTTCAGGCACTTGGAAACACCATATATTTT. Its translation is CASSVQALGNTIYF.